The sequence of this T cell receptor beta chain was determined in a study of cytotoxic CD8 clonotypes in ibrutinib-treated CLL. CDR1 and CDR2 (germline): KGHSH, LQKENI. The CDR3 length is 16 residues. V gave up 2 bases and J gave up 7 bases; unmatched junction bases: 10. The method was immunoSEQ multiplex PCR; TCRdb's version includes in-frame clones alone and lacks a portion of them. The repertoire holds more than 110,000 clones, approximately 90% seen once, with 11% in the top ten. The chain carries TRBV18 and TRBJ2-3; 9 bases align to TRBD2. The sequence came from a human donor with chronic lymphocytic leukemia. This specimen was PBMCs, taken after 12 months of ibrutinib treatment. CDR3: CASSPINSGSMNTQYF. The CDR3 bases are TGTGCCAGCTCACCAATCAATAGCGGGAGTATGAATACGCAGTATTTT. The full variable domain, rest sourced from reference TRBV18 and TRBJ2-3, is NAGVMQNPRHLVRRRGQEARLRCSPMKGHSHVYWYRQLPEEGLKFMVYLQKENIIDESGMPKERFSAEFPKEGPSILRIQQVVRGDSAAYFCASSPINSGSMNTQYFGPGTRLTVL.